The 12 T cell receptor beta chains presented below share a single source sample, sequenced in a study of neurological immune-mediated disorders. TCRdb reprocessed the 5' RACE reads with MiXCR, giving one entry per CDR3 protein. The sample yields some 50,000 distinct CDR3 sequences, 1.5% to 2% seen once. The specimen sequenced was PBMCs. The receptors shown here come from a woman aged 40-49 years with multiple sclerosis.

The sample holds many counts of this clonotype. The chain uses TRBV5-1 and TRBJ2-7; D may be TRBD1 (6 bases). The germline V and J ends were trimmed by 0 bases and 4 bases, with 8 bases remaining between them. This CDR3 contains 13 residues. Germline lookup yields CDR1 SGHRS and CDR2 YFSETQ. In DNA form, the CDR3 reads TGCGCCAGCAGCTTGGAAGGGGGTTACGAGCAGTACTTC. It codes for CASSLEGGYEQYF. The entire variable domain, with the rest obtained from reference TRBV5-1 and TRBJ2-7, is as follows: KAGVTQTPRYLIKTRGQQVTLSCSPISGHRSVSWYQQTPGQGLQFLFEYFSETQRNKGNFPGRFSGRQFSNSRSEMNVSTLELGDSALYLCASSLEGGYEQYFGPGTRLTVT.

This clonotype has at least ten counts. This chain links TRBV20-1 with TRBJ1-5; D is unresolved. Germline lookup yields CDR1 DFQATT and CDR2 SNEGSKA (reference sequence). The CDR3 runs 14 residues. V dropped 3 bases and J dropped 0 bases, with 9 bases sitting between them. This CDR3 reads CSASRPNSNQPQHF. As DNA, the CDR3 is TGCAGTGCTAGTCGCCCAAATAGCAATCAGCCCCAGCATTTT.

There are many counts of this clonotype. The CDR3 sequence: CAIRSTGTEAFF. In DNA form, the CDR3 reads TGTGCCATCAGGTCTACGGGGACTGAAGCTTTCTTT. The chain employs TRBV10-3 and TRBJ1-1; the D is unclear. The CDR3 totals 12 residues. CDR1 is ENHRY, CDR2 SYGVKD, per germline. Trimming stripped 6 bases from V and 5 bases from J, with 10 bases between.

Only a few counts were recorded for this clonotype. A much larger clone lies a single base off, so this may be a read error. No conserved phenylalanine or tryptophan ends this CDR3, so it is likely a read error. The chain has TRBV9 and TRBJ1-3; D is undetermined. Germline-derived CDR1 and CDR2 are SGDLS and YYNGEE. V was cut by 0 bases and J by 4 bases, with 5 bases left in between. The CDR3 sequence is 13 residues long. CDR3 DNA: TGTGCCAGCAGCGTAGCGAACGGAAACACCATATATGTT. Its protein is CASSVANGNTIYV.

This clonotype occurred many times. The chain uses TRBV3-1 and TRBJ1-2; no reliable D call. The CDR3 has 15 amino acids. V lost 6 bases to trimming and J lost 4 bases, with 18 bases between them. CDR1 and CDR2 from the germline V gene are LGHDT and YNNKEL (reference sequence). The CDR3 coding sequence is TGTGCCAGCAGTGTTGGTCAGCTCACCTTCTATGGCTACACCTTC. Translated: CASSVGQLTFYGYTF. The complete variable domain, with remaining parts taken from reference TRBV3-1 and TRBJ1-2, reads DTAVSQTPKYLVTQMGNDKSIKCEQNLGHDTMYWYKQDSKKFLKIMFSYNNKELIINETVPNRFSPKSPDKAHLNLHINSLELGDSAVYFCASSVGQLTFYGYTFGSGTRLTVV.

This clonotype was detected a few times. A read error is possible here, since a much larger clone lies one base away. The CDR3 DNA reads as TGCAGTGATAGTGCCGCGCTCACAGATACGCAGTATTTT. Translation: CSDSAALTDTQYF. The V gene is TRBV20-1, the J gene TRBJ2-3; D gene ambiguous. Germline assignment: CDR1 DFQATT and CDR2 SNEGSKA (reference sequence). Trimming cost V 7 bases and J 2 bases, with 13 bases left between them. CDR3 size: 13 residues.

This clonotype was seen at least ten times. The CDR3 DNA follows: TGTGCCAGCAGCTACGGGGACTCTGAAAAACTGTTTTTT. This codes for CASSYGDSEKLFF. J is TRBJ1-4 and V is TRBV5-6; D possibly corresponds to TRBD1 (5 bases). CDR1 and CDR2 from the germline V gene are SGHDT and YYEEEE. Trimming cost V 3 bases and J 7 bases, with 10 bases left between them. The CDR3 sequence is 13 residues long.

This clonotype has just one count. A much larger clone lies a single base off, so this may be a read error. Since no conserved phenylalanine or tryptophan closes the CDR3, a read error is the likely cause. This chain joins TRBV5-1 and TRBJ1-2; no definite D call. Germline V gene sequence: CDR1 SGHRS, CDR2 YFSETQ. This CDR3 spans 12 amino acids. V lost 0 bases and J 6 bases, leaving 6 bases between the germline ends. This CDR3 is CASSLAFDGYTV. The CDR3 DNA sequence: TGCGCCAGCAGCTTGGCGTTCGATGGCTACACCGTC.

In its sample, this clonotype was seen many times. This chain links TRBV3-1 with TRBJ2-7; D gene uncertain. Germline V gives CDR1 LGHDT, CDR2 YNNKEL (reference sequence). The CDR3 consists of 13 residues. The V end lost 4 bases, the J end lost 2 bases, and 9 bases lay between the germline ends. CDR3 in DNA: TGTGCCAGCAGCCCCGGCCTCCCCTACGAGCAGTACTTC. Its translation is CASSPGLPYEQYF.

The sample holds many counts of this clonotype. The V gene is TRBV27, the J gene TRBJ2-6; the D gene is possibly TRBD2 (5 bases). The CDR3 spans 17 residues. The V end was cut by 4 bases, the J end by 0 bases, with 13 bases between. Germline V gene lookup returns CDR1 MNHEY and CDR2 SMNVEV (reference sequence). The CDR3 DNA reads TGTGCCAGCAGTTCACGGGATACGGGCTCTGGGGCCAACGTCCTGACTTTC. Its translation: CASSSRDTGSGANVLTF.

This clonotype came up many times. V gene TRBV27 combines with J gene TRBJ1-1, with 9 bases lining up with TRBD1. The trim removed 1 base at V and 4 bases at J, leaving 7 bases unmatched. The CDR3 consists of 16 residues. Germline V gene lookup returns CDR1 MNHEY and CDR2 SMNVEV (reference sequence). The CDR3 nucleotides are TGTGCCAGCAGTTTATTCGGGACAGGGCCGATCACTGAAGCTTTCTTT. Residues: CASSLFGTGPITEAFF.

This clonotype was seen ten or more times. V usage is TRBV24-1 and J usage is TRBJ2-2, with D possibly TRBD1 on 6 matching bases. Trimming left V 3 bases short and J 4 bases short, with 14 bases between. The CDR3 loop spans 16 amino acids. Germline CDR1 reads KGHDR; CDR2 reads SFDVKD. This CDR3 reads CATSDPYRVGTGELFF. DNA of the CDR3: TGTGCCACCAGTGATCCGTACAGGGTTGGCACCGGGGAGCTGTTTTTT.